This TCR beta chain was sequenced during a study of a mutant IDH1 vaccine in newly diagnosed glioma. Turning to the study itself: Patients under treatment included around 60% males and approximately 40% females and had a mean age of approximately 43 years.

This CDR3 region has 14 residues. CDR1 is MGHRA and CDR2 is YSYEKL in the germline V gene. After removal of 0 bases from V and 12 bases from J, the junction contained 7 bases not matched to a gene. Findings and limits, study-wide: Immune responses induced by vaccination arose in around 93% of the patients.

Time point denoted: week 5, during vaccination. Every vaccination contained 300 ug of the mutant IDH1 20-mer peptide and was paired with topical imiquimod. Method: immunoSEQ multiplex PCR; TCRdb's copy keeps in-frame clones and lacks some. Altogether around 50,000 clones are present, about 87% being singletons, with the ten largest covering about 4.6%. On this clone itself: The antigen is unknown.

This sequence was found in a woman aged 40 to 50 with glioma. Sequences were derived from PBMCs, sampled from a glioma patient whose treatment included an IDH1 peptide vaccine. This rearrangement joins TRBV4-1 to TRBJ1-4; 7 bases agree with TRBD1. CDR3 residues: CASSQDSRGGELFF. The CDR3 coding sequence is TGCGCCAGCAGCCAAGATTCCAGGGGGGGAGAACTGTTTTTT.